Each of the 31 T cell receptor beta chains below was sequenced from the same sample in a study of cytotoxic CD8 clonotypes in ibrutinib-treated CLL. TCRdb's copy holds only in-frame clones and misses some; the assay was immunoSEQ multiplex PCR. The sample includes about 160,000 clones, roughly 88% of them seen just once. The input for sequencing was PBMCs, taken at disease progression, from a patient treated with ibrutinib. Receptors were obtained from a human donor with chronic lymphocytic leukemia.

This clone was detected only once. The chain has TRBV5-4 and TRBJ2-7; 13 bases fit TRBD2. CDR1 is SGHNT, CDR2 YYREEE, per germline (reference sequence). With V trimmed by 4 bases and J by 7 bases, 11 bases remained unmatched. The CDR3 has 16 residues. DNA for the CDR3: TGTGCCAGCAGCAGAAAACTAGCGGGAGGGCCAGGTGAGCAGTACTTC. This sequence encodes CASSRKLAGGPGEQYF.

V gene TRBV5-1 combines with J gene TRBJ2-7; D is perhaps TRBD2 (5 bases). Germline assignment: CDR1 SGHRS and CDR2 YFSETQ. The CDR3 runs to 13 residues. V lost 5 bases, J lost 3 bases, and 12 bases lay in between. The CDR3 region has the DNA TGCGCCAGCAGAGGAGCGGCAGTCTACGAGCAGTACTTC. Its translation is CASRGAAVYEQYF.

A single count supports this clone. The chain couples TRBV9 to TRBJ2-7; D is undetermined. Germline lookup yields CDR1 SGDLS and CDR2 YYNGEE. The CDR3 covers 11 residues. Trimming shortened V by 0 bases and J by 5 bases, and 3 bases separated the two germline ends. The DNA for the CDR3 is TGTGCCAGCAGCGTAGGGAACGAGCAGTACTTC. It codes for CASSVGNEQYF.

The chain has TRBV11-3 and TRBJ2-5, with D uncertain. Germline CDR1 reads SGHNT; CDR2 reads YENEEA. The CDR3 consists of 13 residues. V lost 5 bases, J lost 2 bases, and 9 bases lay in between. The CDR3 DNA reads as TGTGCCAGCAGCATGGACCATCAAGAGACCCAGTACTTC. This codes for CASSMDHQETQYF. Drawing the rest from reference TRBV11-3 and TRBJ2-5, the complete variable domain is EAGVVQSPRYKIIEKKQPVAFWCNPISGHNTLYWYLQNLGQGPELLIRYENEEAVDDSQLPKDRFSAERLKGVDSTLKIQPAELGDSAVYLCASSMDHQETQYFGPGTRLLVL.

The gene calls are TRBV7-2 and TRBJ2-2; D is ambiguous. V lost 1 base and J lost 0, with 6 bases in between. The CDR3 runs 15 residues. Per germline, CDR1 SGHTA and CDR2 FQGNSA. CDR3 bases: TGTGCCAGCAGCTTAGTGGGCACGAACACCGGGGAGCTGTTTTTT. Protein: CASSLVGTNTGELFF.

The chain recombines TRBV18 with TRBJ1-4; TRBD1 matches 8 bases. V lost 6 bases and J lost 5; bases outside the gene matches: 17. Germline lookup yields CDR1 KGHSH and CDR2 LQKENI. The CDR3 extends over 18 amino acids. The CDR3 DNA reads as TGTGCCAGCTCCCCCATCGGGGCCGGACAGGGCCGAAATGAAAAACTGTTTTTT. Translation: CASSPIGAGQGRNEKLFF.

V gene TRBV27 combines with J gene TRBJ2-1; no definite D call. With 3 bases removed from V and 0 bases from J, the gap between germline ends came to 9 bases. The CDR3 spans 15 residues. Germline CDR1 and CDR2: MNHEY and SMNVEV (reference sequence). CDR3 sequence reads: CASSLDPNSYNEQFF. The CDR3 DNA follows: TGTGCCAGCAGTTTGGACCCGAACTCCTACAATGAGCAGTTCTTC.

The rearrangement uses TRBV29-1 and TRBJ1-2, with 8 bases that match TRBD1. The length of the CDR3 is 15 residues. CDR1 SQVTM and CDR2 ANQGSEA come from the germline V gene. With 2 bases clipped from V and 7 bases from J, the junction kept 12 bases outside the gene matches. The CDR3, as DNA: TGCAGCGTTGAAAAGGCGGGACAGGTGGTAGGTGGCTACACCTTC. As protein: CSVEKAGQVVGGYTF.

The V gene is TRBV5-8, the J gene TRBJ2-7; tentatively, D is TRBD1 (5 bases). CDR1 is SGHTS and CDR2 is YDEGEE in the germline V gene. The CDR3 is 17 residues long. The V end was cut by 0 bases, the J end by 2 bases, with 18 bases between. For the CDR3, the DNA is TGTGCCAGCAGCTTGGATGCCAGGGTAACGACAACCTACGAGCAGTACTTC. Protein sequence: CASSLDARVTTTYEQYF. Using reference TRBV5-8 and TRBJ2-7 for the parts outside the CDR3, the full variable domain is EAGVTQSPTHLIKTRGQQATLRCSPISGHTSVYWYQQALGLGLQFLLWYDEGEERNRGNFPPRFSGRQFPNYSSELNVNALELEDSALYLCASSLDARVTTTYEQYFGPGTRLTVT.

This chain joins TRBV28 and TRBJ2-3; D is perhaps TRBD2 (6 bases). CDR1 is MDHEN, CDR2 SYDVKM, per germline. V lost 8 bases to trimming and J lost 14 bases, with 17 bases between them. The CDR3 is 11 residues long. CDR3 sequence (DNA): TGTGCCAGCGGCCGGGACTCCATTCCGTATTTT. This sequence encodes CASGRDSIPYF.

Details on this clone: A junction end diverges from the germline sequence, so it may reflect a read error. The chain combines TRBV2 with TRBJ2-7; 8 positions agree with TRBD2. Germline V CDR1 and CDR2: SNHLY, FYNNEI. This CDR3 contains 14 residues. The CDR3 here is CASRRTSNSHEQYF. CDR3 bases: TGTGCCAGCAGGCGGACTAGCAACTCCCACGAGCAGTACTTC.

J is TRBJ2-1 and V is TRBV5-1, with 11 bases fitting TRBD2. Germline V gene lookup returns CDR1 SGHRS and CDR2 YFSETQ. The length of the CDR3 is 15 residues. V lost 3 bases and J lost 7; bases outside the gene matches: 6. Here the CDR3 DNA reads TGCGCCAGCAGCTCATTGACTAGCGGGACTAATGAGCAGTTCTTC. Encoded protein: CASSSLTSGTNEQFF.

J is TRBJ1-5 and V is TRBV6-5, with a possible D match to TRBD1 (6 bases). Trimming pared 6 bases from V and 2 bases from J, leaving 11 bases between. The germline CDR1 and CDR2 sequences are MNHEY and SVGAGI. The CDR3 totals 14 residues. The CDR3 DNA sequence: TGTGCCAGCAGCCGACAGGCGGGCAATCAGCCCCAGCATTTT. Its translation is CASSRQAGNQPQHF.

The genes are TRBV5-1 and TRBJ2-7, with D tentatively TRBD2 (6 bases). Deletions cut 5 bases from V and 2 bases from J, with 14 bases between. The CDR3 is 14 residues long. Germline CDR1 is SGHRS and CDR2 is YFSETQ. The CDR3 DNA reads TGCGCCAGCAGGGAGGGTAGTCCGGCCTACGAGCAGTACTTC. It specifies CASREGSPAYEQYF.

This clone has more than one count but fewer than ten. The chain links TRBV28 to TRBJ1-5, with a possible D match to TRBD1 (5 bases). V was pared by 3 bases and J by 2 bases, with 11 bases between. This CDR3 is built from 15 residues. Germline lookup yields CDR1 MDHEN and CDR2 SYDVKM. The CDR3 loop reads CASSFQGWGNQPQHF. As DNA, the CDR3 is TGTGCCAGCAGTTTTCAGGGTTGGGGCAATCAGCCCCAGCATTTT.

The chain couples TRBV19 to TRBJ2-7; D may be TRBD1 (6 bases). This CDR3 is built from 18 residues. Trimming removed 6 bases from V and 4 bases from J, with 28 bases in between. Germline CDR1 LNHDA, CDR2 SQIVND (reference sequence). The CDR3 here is CASSNQFPRQAQGYEQYF. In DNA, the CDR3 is TGTGCCAGTAGCAACCAATTTCCCAGACAGGCCCAGGGGTACGAGCAGTACTTC. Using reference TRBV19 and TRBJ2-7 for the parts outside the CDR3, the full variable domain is DGGITQSPKYLFRKEGQNVTLSCEQNLNHDAMYWYRQDPGQGLRLIYYSQIVNDFQKGDIAEGYSVSREKKESFPLTVTSAQKNPTAFYLCASSNQFPRQAQGYEQYFGPGTRLTVT.

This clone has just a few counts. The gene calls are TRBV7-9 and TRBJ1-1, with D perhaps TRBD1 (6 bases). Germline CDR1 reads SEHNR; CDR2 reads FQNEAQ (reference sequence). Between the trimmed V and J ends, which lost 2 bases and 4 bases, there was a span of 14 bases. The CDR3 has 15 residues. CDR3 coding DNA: TGTGCCAGCAGCTTACTGTTGGGGGCCGGCACTGAAGCTTTCTTT. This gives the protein CASSLLLGAGTEAFF.

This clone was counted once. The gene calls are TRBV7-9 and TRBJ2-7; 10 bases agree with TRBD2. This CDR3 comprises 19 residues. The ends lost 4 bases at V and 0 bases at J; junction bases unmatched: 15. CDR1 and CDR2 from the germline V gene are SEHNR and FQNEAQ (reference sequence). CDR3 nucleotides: TGTGCCAGCAGCTACCTAGCGGGAGTACCTAAGTTGAGCTCCTACGAGCAGTACTTC. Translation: CASSYLAGVPKLSSYEQYF. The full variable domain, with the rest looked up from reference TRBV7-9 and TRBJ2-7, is DTGVSQNPRHKITKRGQNVTFRCDPISEHNRLYWYRQTLGQGPEFLTYFQNEAQLEKSRLLSDRFSAERPKGSFSTLEIQRTEQGDSAMYLCASSYLAGVPKLSSYEQYFGPGTRLTVT.

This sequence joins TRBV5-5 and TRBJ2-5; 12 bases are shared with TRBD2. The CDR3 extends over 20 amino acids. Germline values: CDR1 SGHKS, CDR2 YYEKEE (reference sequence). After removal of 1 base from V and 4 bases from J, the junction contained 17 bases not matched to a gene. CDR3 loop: CASSLRTGGLPGLAGETQYF. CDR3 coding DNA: TGTGCCAGCAGCTTGCGGACAGGGGGTTTGCCGGGACTAGCGGGAGAGACCCAGTACTTC. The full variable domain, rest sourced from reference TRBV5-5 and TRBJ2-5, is DAGVTQSPTHLIKTRGQQVTLRCSPISGHKSVSWYQQVLGQGPQFIFQYYEKEERGRGNFPDRFSARQFPNYSSELNVNALLLGDSALYLCASSLRTGGLPGLAGETQYFGPGTRLLVL.

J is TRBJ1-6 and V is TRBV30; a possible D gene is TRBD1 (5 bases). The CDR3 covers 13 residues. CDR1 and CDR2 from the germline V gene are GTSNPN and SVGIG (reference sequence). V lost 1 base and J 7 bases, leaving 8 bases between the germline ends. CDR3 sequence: CAWSGQRNSPLHF. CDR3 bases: TGTGCCTGGAGTGGACAGAGGAATTCACCCCTCCACTTT. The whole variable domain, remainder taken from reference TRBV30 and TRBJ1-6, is SQTIHQWPATLVQPVGSPLSLECTVEGTSNPNLYWYRQAAGRGLQLLFYSVGIGQISSEVPQNLSASRPQDRQFILSSKKLLLSDSGFYLCAWSGQRNSPLHFGNGTRLTVT.

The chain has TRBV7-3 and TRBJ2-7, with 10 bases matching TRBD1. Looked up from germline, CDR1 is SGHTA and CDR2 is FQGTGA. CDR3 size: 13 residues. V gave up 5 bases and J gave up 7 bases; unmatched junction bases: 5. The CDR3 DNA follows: TGTGCCAGCAGCAGGGACAGGGGCGATGAGCAGTACTTC. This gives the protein CASSRDRGDEQYF.

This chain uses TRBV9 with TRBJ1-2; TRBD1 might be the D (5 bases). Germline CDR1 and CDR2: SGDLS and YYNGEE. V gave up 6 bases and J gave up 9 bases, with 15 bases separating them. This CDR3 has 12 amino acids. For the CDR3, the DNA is TGTGCCAGCAAAGCGGGGGAGCGGAGCTACACCTTC. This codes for CASKAGERSYTF.

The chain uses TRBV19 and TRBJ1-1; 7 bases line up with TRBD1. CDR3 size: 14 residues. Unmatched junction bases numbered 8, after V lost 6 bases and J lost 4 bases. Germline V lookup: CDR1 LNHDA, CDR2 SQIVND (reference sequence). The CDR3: CASSKTGSSTEAFF. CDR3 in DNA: TGTGCCAGTAGCAAGACAGGGAGTAGCACTGAAGCTTTCTTT.

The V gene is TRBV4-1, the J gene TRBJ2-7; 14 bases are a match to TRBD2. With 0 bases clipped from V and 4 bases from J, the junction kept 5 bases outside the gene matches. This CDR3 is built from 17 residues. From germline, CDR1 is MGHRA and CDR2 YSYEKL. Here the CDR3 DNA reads TGCGCCAGCAGCCAAGAAAAAGGACTAGCGGGGGGATACGAGCAGTACTTC. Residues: CASSQEKGLAGGYEQYF.

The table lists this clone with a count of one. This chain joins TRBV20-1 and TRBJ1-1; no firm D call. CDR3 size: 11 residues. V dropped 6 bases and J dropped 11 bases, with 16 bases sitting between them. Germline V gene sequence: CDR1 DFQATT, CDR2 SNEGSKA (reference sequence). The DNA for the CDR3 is TGCAGTGCCCTGGACGGAGCCTCTGCTTTCTTT. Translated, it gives CSALDGASAFF.

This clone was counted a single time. The CDR3 nucleotides read TGTGCCAGCAGCCCACCCTTTGGGGGTACTGGCTACACCTTC. Protein sequence: CASSPPFGGTGYTF. This chain uses TRBV7-9 with TRBJ1-2; tentatively, D is TRBD1 (5 bases). CDR1 is SEHNR, CDR2 FQNEAQ, per germline (reference sequence). Trimming stripped 5 bases from V and 7 bases from J, with 17 bases between. The CDR3 is made up of 14 amino acids.

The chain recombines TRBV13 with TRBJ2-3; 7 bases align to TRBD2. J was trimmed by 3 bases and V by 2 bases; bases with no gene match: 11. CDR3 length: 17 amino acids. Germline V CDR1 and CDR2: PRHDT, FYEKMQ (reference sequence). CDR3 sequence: CASSLSGRGEGTDTQYF. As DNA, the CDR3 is TGTGCCAGCAGCTTATCTGGCCGGGGGGAGGGGACAGATACGCAGTATTTT.

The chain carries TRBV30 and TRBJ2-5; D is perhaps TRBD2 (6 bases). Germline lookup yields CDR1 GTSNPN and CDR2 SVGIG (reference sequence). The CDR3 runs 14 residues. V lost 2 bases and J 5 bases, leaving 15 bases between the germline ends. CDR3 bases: TGTGCCTGGAGTTGGACGGGAGTGAGGGAGACCCAGTACTTC. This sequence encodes CAWSWTGVRETQYF.

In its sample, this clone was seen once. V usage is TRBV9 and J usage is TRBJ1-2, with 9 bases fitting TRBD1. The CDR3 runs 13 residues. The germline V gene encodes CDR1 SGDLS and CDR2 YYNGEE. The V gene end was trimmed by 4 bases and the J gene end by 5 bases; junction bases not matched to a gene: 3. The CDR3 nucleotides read TGTGCCAGCAGCAGGGACAGGGAATATGGCTACACCTTC. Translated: CASSRDREYGYTF.

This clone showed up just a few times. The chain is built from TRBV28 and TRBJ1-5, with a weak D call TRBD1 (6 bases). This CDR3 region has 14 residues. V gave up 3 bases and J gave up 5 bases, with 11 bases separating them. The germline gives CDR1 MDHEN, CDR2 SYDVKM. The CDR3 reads CASSFEGDHQPQHF. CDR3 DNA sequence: TGTGCCAGCAGTTTTGAGGGGGATCATCAGCCCCAGCATTTT. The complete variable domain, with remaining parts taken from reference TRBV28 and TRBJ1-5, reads DVKVTQSSRYLVKRTGEKVFLECVQDMDHENMFWYRQDPGLGLRLIYFSYDVKMKEKGDIPEGYSVSREKKERFSLILESASTNQTSMYLCASSFEGDHQPQHFGDGTRLSIL.

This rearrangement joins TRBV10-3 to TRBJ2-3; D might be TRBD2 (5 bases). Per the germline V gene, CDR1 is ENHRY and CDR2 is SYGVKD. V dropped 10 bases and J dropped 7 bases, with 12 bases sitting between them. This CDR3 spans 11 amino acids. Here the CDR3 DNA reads TGTGCCACCACCCCGGGAAATACGCAGTATTTT. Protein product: CATTPGNTQYF.